A selection of T cell receptor beta chains follows, all from one sample in a study of blood T cells in healthy people across ages. TCRdb reprocessed the 5' RACE reads with MiXCR, giving one entry per CDR3 protein. The sample holds approximately 770,000 distinct CDR3 sequences, over 45% seen once. Sequenced: blood. The source is a man aged 30-40 years in good health. Each CDR3 is given with its conserved first and last residue. A D gene is named only where the DNA matches it firmly. Clone size appears in some rows only: once, few, many, or a class for an expanded clone.

>TRBV5-1|.|few|TRBJ2-3
CASSLQEPSTDTQYF
TGCGCCAGTAGCTTACAGGAACCTAGCACAGATACGCAGTATTTT
>TRBV7-8|TRBD1|few|TRBJ2-3
CASSLAGTGAPDTQYF
TGTGCCAGCAGCCTGGCCGGGACAGGGGCCCCAGATACGCAGTATTTT
>TRBV4-3|TRBD1|few|TRBJ2-7
CASKRGDRTYEQYF
TGCGCCAGCAAACGAGGGGACAGGACCTACGAGCAGTACTTC
>TRBV10-3|.|many|TRBJ1-2
CAISEGDDGYTF
TGTGCCATCAGTGAGGGGGACGATGGCTACACCTTC
>TRBV7-4|.|many|TRBJ1-4
CASRPGRHNEKLFF
TGTGCCAGCCGTCCGGGACGCCATAATGAAAAACTGTTTTTT
>TRBV5-6|.|.|TRBJ2-1
CASSLSWYGASNNEQFF
TGTGCCAGCAGTTTATCGTGGTATGGGGCATCAAACAATGAGCAGTTCTTC
>TRBV7-9|.|.|TRBJ1-2
CASSPLFIRDGYTF
TGTGCCAGCAGCCCGCTATTCATAAGGGATGGCTACACCTTC
>TRBV6-1|.|.|TRBJ1-1
CASSGGQNTEAFF
TGTGCCAGCAGTGGGGGCCAGAACACTGAAGCTTTCTTT
>TRBV29-1|.|few|TRBJ2-4
CSVGLSENIQYF
TGCAGCGTTGGGCTATCCGAAAACATTCAGTACTTC
>TRBV9|.|.|TRBJ2-7
CASSNRDGNYEQYF
TGTGCCAGCAGCAACCGGGACGGGAACTACGAGCAGTACTTC
>TRBV5-1|TRBD1|few|TRBJ1-6
CASSNRTGVGSPLHF
TGCGCCAGCAGCAACCGGACAGGGGTGGGTTCACCCCTCCACTTT
>TRBV30|.|.|TRBJ2-1
CAWSALGETQFF
TGTGCCTGGAGTGCCCTGGGGGAGACCCAGTTCTTC
>TRBV6-1|TRBD2|.|TRBJ2-7
CASSESGGAAYEQYF
TGTGCCAGCAGTGAAAGCGGGGGCGCCGCCTACGAGCAGTACTTC
>TRBV7-2|.|few|TRBJ1-5
CASTADLGQPQHF
TGTGCCAGCACCGCTGATCTCGGGCAGCCCCAGCATTTT
>TRBV5-6|TRBD1|.|TRBJ2-3
CASSEDRALTDTQYF
TGTGCCAGCAGCGAGGACAGGGCTCTCACAGATACGCAGTATTTT